These 32 T cell receptor beta chains came from one sample sequenced in a study of T cells in Graves' hyperthyroidism and ophthalmopathy. The source material, RNA transcripts, was used to amplify TCR beta CDR3 regions. An initial round of RT-PCR targeting the TCR CDR3 relied on the HTBI primer set. TCRdb reanalysed the multiplex PCR reads using MiXCR and keeps one entry per CDR3 protein. There are over 500,000 distinct CDR3 sequences in the sample; about 16% occur only once, and about 31% lies in the top ten. Sequenced sample: blood. All receptors come from a woman in her 30s with Graves' ophthalmopathy.

This clonotype was found once. The CDR3 here is CASSKGGGSSYEQYF. CDR3 bases: TGTGCCAGCAGTAAAGGGGGCGGGAGCTCCTACGAGCAGTACTTC. The V and J genes are TRBV2 and TRBJ2-7; D tentatively reads TRBD1 or TRBD2 (7 bases each). The CDR3 runs 15 residues. Trimming took off 5 bases at V and 0 bases at J, with 14 bases between the two ends. Per the germline V gene, CDR1 is SNHLY and CDR2 is FYNNEI. Together with reference TRBV2 and TRBJ2-7, the CDR3 gives the full variable domain: EPEVTQTPSHQVTQMGQEVILRCVPISNHLYFYWYRQILGQKVEFLVSFYNNEISEKSEIFDDQFSVERPDGSNFTLKIRSTKLEDSAMYFCASSKGGGSSYEQYFGPGTRLTVT.

The V gene is TRBV5-5, the J gene TRBJ1-5, with 7 bases lining up with TRBD1. Germline values: CDR1 SGHKS, CDR2 YYEKEE (reference sequence). The CDR3 has 14 amino acids. The J segment lost 6 bases and the V segment lost 2 bases, leaving 5 bases of the junction unmatched. CDR3 in amino acids: CASSLQGPSQPQHF. Written as DNA, the CDR3 is TGTGCCAGCAGCTTACAGGGGCCGAGTCAGCCCCAGCATTTT.

There are many counts of this clonotype. The chain links TRBV24-1 to TRBJ2-1; possible D gene TRBD1, 6 bases. This CDR3 is built from 16 residues. V lost 3 bases, J lost 8 bases, and 19 bases lay in between. CDR1 and CDR2 (germline): KGHDR, SFDVKD. DNA for the CDR3: TGTGCCACCAGTGATCCCCGGACAGAGGGTACCCATGAGCAGTTCTTC. Its translation: CATSDPRTEGTHEQFF.

The V and J genes are TRBV7-2 and TRBJ1-5; D unclear. CDR1 is SGHTA, CDR2 FQGNSA, per germline. The CDR3 totals 13 residues. Between the trimmed V and J ends, which lost 6 bases and 3 bases, there was a span of 9 bases. The CDR3 DNA reads TGTGCCAGCAGGAAGACGGTCAATCAGCCCCAGCATTTT. Its protein is CASRKTVNQPQHF.

This clonotype was seen many times. This sequence joins TRBV2 and TRBJ2-7; no definite D call. Germline CDR1 reads SNHLY; CDR2 reads FYNNEI. Trimming shortened V by 3 bases and J by 3 bases, and 9 bases separated the two germline ends. The CDR3 spans 13 residues. In nucleotides, the CDR3 is TGTGCCAGCAGTGATAGGTACTACTACGAGCAGTACTTC. Its translation: CASSDRYYYEQYF.

This clonotype has at least ten counts. CDR3 in DNA: TGTGCCACCAGTGACCTTGCCCCAGCGGTCCATTTCACAGATACGCAGTATTTT. Amino acid sequence: CATSDLAPAVHFTDTQYF. The gene calls are TRBV24-1 and TRBJ2-3, with D perhaps matching TRBD2 (5 bases). This CDR3 is 18 amino acids long. Germline values: CDR1 KGHDR, CDR2 SFDVKD. Trimming took 4 bases from V and 2 from J, leaving 21 bases between them.

The chain combines TRBV7-2 with TRBJ2-7; D is uncertain. V dropped 0 bases and J dropped 3 bases, with 9 bases sitting between them. Looked up from germline, CDR1 is SGHTA and CDR2 is FQGNSA. CDR3 length: 14 amino acids. The CDR3 reads CASSLAGSRYEQYF. The CDR3, as DNA: TGTGCCAGCAGCTTAGCGGGCAGCCGCTACGAGCAGTACTTC.

V gene TRBV6-2 or TRBV6-3 combines with J gene TRBJ1-2; a possible D gene is TRBD1 (5 bases). The CDR3 spans 13 residues. With 2 bases removed from V and 3 bases from J, the gap between germline ends came to 7 bases. Germline V CDR1 and CDR2: MNHEY, SVGEGT. DNA of the CDR3: TGTGCCAGCAGTTACACAGGAGACTATGGCTACACCTTC. Translated: CASSYTGDYGYTF.

This chain joins TRBV29-1 and TRBJ1-3; D is perhaps TRBD1 (5 bases). Trimming took off 4 bases at V and 0 bases at J, with 7 bases between the two ends. The CDR3 spans 13 residues. Germline-derived CDR1 and CDR2 are SQVTM and ANQGSEA. CDR3 sequence: CSVGGGSGNTIYF. CDR3 coding DNA: TGCAGCGTTGGGGGGGGCTCTGGAAACACCATATATTTT.

The chain's CDR3 is CAWSVSRADQPQHF. The CDR3 DNA follows: TGTGCCTGGAGTGTAAGCAGGGCGGATCAGCCCCAGCATTTT. The rearrangement links TRBV30 to TRBJ1-5, with D maybe TRBD1 (5 bases). Germline V CDR1 and CDR2: GTSNPN, SVGIG (reference sequence). This CDR3 contains 14 residues. Trimming removed 0 bases from V and 5 bases from J, with 11 bases in between.

This chain links TRBV18 with TRBJ1-1; weak D call: TRBD1 (5 bases). CDR1 KGHSH and CDR2 LQKENI come from the germline V gene. The CDR3 has 12 amino acids. V was cut by 5 bases and J by 10 bases, with 14 bases left in between. The CDR3 DNA follows: TGTGCCAGCTCAGAGTACCGGGACTCAGCTTTCTTT. Translating it yields CASSEYRDSAFF.

The sample holds a few counts of this clonotype. This rearrangement joins TRBV4-3 to TRBJ1-5, with 9 bases fitting TRBD1. From germline, CDR1 is LGHNA and CDR2 YSLEER. V lost 2 bases and J lost 6; bases outside the gene matches: 5. The CDR3 extends over 15 amino acids. CDR3 sequence (DNA): TGCGCCAGCAGCCAAACAGGGGGCGCAGGTCAGCCCCAGCATTTT. Translated, it gives CASSQTGGAGQPQHF.

Regarding this clonotype: A much more abundant neighbour one base away suggests this may be a read error. The V call is TRBV6-5, the J call TRBJ2-2; 10 bases fit TRBD1. Germline V gives CDR1 MNHEY, CDR2 SVGAGI. There are 15 residues in the CDR3. V lost 2 bases to trimming and J lost 7 bases; unmatched junction nucleotides: 4. The CDR3: CASSYLGQGVGELFF. The CDR3 nucleotides are TGTGCCAGCAGTTACCTAGGACAGGGGGTCGGGGAGCTGTTTTTT.

This clonotype was found many times. The rearrangement links TRBV6-1 to TRBJ2-7; D is ambiguous. Deletions cut 1 base from V and 2 bases from J, with 15 bases between. This CDR3 has 16 amino acids. CDR1 and CDR2 (germline): MNHNS, SASEGT. CDR3 DNA sequence: TGTGCCAGCAGTGAAGAAGGAACAGCCTTAACCTACGAGCAGTACTTC. As protein: CASSEEGTALTYEQYF.

This clonotype was recorded only once. This chain links TRBV14 with TRBJ2-5; 13 positions match TRBD2. The CDR3 is 16 amino acids. With 6 bases clipped from V and 0 bases from J, the junction kept 4 bases outside the gene matches. CDR1 is SGHDN, CDR2 FVKESK, per germline. The CDR3 loop reads CASRKTSGRDQETQYF. The CDR3 nucleotides read TGTGCCAGCAGAAAAACTAGCGGGAGGGACCAAGAGACCCAGTACTTC.

A note on this clonotype: A much larger clonotype is one base distant, so this may be a read error. The rearrangement links TRBV5-1 to TRBJ2-1, with D maybe TRBD2 (6 bases). Germline loops: CDR1 SGHRS, CDR2 YFSETQ. The CDR3 covers 15 residues. The CDR3 loop reads CVSNSGLGFSDEQFF. DNA of the CDR3: TGCGTCAGCAACTCGGGACTTGGATTTAGCGATGAGCAGTTCTTC.

This clonotype occurred once. The chain is built from TRBV10-3 and TRBJ1-5; a possible D gene is TRBD1 (5 bases). CDR3 size: 15 residues. CDR1 and CDR2 from the germline V gene are ENHRY and SYGVKD. Trimming cost V 3 bases and J 2 bases, with 11 bases left between them. CDR3 sequence reads: CAISEKGPGNQPQHF. The DNA of the CDR3 is TGTGCCATCAGTGAAAAGGGACCGGGCAATCAGCCCCAGCATTTT.

This clonotype was counted a few times. The chain recombines TRBV19 with TRBJ1-5; 8 nucleotides agree with TRBD1. CDR1 LNHDA and CDR2 SQIVND come from the germline V gene (reference sequence). The CDR3 contains 16 residues. V lost 1 base, J lost 2 bases, and 4 bases stayed unmatched. The CDR3 DNA reads as TGTGCCAGTAGTATAGTTATGACAGGGGGCAATCAGCCCCAGCATTTT. Residues: CASSIVMTGGNQPQHF.

This clonotype has a handful of counts. The chain couples TRBV20-1 to TRBJ2-7, with D possibly TRBD1 on 6 matching bases. Germline V gives CDR1 DFQATT, CDR2 SNEGSKA (reference sequence). The CDR3 spans 14 residues. Trimming shortened V by 6 bases and J by 5 bases, and 20 bases separated the two germline ends. In DNA, the CDR3 is TGCAGTGCCCCGCGAGCAGGGGCCCCGGACGAGCAGTACTTC. Translation: CSAPRAGAPDEQYF.

The genes are TRBV4-1 and TRBJ2-7; D not certain. The CDR3 is 14 residues long. V gave up 3 bases and J gave up 0 bases, with 9 bases separating them. The germline gives CDR1 MGHRA, CDR2 YSYEKL. The CDR3, as DNA: TGCGCCAGCAGCCAGAATAGGTACTCCTACGAGCAGTACTTC. Its translation is CASSQNRYSYEQYF.

At least ten counts were recorded for this clonotype. The chain recombines TRBV2 with TRBJ2-3; no reliable D call. The CDR3 runs to 16 residues. Looked up from germline, CDR1 is SNHLY and CDR2 is FYNNEI. Between the trimmed V and J ends, which lost 5 bases and 6 bases, there was a span of 21 bases. This chain's CDR3 is CASSPRAHHMVDTQYF. The CDR3 bases are TGTGCCAGCAGTCCCCGGGCCCATCACATGGTGGATACGCAGTATTTT.

The chain combines TRBV12-3 or TRBV12-4 with TRBJ2-7; possibly TRBD2 for D (5 bases). CDR3 size: 13 residues. V lost 2 bases to trimming and J lost 6 bases, with 11 bases between them. The CDR3 DNA reads as TGTGCCAGCAGTTTAAGCGGTCCGGGCGAGCAGTACTTC. It translates to CASSLSGPGEQYF.

This clonotype came up many times. The chain couples TRBV2 to TRBJ2-6; the D gene is possibly TRBD1 (5 bases). The CDR3 has 14 amino acids. Deletions cut 6 bases from V and 0 bases from J, with 6 bases between. Per germline, CDR1 SNHLY and CDR2 FYNNEI. The CDR3 region is CASRGVSGANVLTF. DNA for the CDR3: TGTGCCAGCAGAGGGGTCTCTGGGGCCAACGTCCTGACTTTC.

This clonotype was counted only a few times. The chain is built from TRBV9 and TRBJ1-3; 10 nucleotides match TRBD1. Germline trimming cut 4 bases from V and 4 bases from J; bases unmatched to any gene: 8. Per germline, CDR1 SGDLS and CDR2 YYNGEE. CDR3 length equals 16 residues. CDR3 sequence: CASSRTGTGVGNTIYF. For the CDR3, the DNA is TGTGCCAGCAGCCGCACCGGGACAGGGGTAGGAAACACCATATATTTT.

This clonotype has at least ten counts. The chain has TRBV28 and TRBJ2-2; D uncertain. In germline, CDR1 is MDHEN, CDR2 SYDVKM. Deletions cut 8 bases from V and 0 bases from J, with 7 bases between. The CDR3 spans 13 residues. The CDR3 sequence is CASDVPNTGELFF. For the CDR3, the DNA is TGTGCCAGCGACGTACCGAACACCGGGGAGCTGTTTTTT.

The chain links TRBV27 to TRBJ2-1, with no clear D. The germline V gene encodes CDR1 MNHEY and CDR2 SMNVEV (reference sequence). This CDR3 is built from 13 residues. V was cut by 7 bases and J by 4 bases, with 11 bases left in between. CDR3 protein: CASTRVGYNEQFF. The CDR3 nucleotides are TGTGCCAGCACTAGGGTGGGGTACAATGAGCAGTTCTTC.

The genes are TRBV6-5 and TRBJ2-4; D perhaps matches TRBD2 (5 bases). CDR1 and CDR2 (germline): MNHEY, SVGAGI. The CDR3 spans 13 residues. The ends were cut back, 1 base at V and 7 bases at J, with 8 bases in the middle. CDR3 in DNA: TGTGCCAGCAGTTACTTCCCGGGGAACATTCAGTACTTC. Translated, it gives CASSYFPGNIQYF.

The chain combines TRBV11-1 with TRBJ1-4; D is uncertain. This CDR3 is built from 13 residues. Germline V lookup: CDR1 SGHAT, CDR2 FQDESV (reference sequence). The ends were cut back, 5 bases at V and 0 bases at J, with 4 bases in the middle. The chain's CDR3 is CASSGTTNEKLFF. CDR3 sequence (DNA): TGTGCCAGCAGCGGAACAACTAATGAAAAACTGTTTTTT.

The V call is TRBV5-4, the J call TRBJ2-1, with a possible D match to TRBD2 (6 bases). The V end was cut by 4 bases, the J end by 9 bases, with 20 bases between. CDR3 size: 15 residues. CDR1 SGHNT and CDR2 YYREEE come from the germline V gene (reference sequence). The CDR3 loop is CASSPTGTEDPEQFF. The DNA of the CDR3 is TGTGCCAGCAGCCCAACCGGGACTGAGGATCCTGAGCAGTTCTTC.

In this sample, this clonotype turned up many times. The chain uses TRBV6-1 and TRBJ2-5; D gene unclear. V shed 2 bases and J shed 4 bases, with 14 bases lying between them. Germline loops: CDR1 MNHNS, CDR2 SASEGT. This CDR3 has 15 residues. CDR3 loop: CASSERIGWGETQYF. For the CDR3, the DNA is TGTGCCAGCAGTGAACGTATAGGGTGGGGAGAGACCCAGTACTTC.

This clonotype was picked up a small number of times. The chain carries TRBV6-1 and TRBJ2-1; 10 bases align to TRBD2. V lost 5 bases to trimming and J lost 3 bases; unmatched junction nucleotides: 7. This CDR3 contains 16 residues. The V gene's germline CDR1 is MNHNS and CDR2 SASEGT. Here the CDR3 DNA reads TGTGCCAGCAGTCAACAGGGGACTAGCGACTACAATGAGCAGTTCTTC. Translation gives CASSQQGTSDYNEQFF.

The sample holds many counts of this clonotype. The CDR3 DNA follows: TGCAGTGCGGGGGGGGGACTAGTAAATGAGCAGTTCTTC. Its protein is CSAGGGLVNEQFF. The genes are TRBV20-1 and TRBJ2-1; 8 nucleotides agree with TRBD2. The CDR3 runs 13 residues. Germline loops: CDR1 DFQATT, CDR2 SNEGSKA (reference sequence). Losses at the gene ends were 6 bases for V and 7 bases for J; bases not matched to a gene: 8.